This is a list of T cell receptor beta chains from one sample in a study of cytomegalovirus exposure and HLA in healthy donors. Data came from immunoSEQ multiplex PCR; TCRdb stores just in-frame clones and leaves some out. This table has tens of thousands of clones, 70% to 85% appearing once. Source material: PBMCs. These receptors came from a woman aged 18-29 years in good health and CMV-seronegative. Each CDR3 is given with its conserved first and last residue. The D gene is left open where the match is weak. Size values are once, few and many counts, or a class for expanded clones, and some rows have none.

size: NA
D: TRBD2
V: TRBV2
J: TRBJ2-7
CDR3: CASSEAGTSGSYEQYF
DNA: TGTGCCAGCAGTGAAGCGGGGACTAGCGGTTCCTACGAGCAGTACTTC

size: NA
D: NA
V: TRBV9
J: TRBJ2-1
CDR3: CASSVGEWTGYNEQFF
DNA: TGTGCCAGCAGCGTAGGGGAGTGGACCGGGTACAATGAGCAGTTCTTC

size: NA
D: TRBD2
V: TRBV11-3
J: TRBJ2-1
CDR3: CASSRGSGTYNEQFF
DNA: TGTGCCAGCAGCCGCGGGAGTGGCACCTACAATGAGCAGTTCTTC

size: NA
D: NA
V: TRBV28
J: TRBJ2-7
CDR3: CASREGGAGVIVYEQYF
DNA: TGTGCCAGCAGGGAGGGGGGGGCCGGGGTAATTGTCTACGAGCAGTACTTC

size: once
D: TRBD1
V: TRBV7-2
J: TRBJ2-3
CDR3: CASSLAGTGVADTQYF
DNA: TGTGCCAGCAGCTTAGCGGGGACAGGGGTGGCAGATACGCAGTATTTT

size: NA
D: TRBD1
V: TRBV10-3
J: TRBJ2-2
CDR3: CAISETGGPNTGELFF
DNA: TGTGCCATCAGTGAGACAGGGGGCCCGAACACCGGGGAGCTGTTTTTT

size: NA
D: NA
V: TRBV4-1
J: TRBJ2-1
CDR3: CASSKISSRGSYNEQFF
DNA: TGCGCCAGCAGCAAAATTTCCTCGCGAGGCTCCTACAATGAGCAGTTCTTC

size: once
D: TRBD1
V: TRBV15
J: TRBJ2-5
CDR3: CATSQPEAGTAQETQYF
DNA: TGTGCCACCAGCCAACCCGAGGCCGGGACAGCCCAAGAGACCCAGTACTTC

size: NA
D: NA
V: TRBV5-1
J: TRBJ2-2
CDR3: CASSQNSAPNTGELFF
DNA: TGCGCCAGCAGCCAAAATAGCGCGCCGAACACCGGGGAGCTGTTTTTT

size: NA
D: NA
V: TRBV2
J: TRBJ2-7
CDR3: CASSGSGVHEQYF
DNA: TGTGCCAGCAGTGGTTCGGGGGTCCACGAGCAGTACTTC

size: NA
D: TRBD1
V: TRBV18
J: TRBJ2-1
CDR3: CASSPANRGQYNEQFF
DNA: TGTGCCAGCTCCCCTGCAAACAGGGGGCAATACAATGAGCAGTTCTTC

size: few
D: TRBD2
V: TRBV11-3
J: TRBJ2-7
CDR3: CASSGGTSGGAGAYEQYF
DNA: TGTGCCAGCAGCGGAGGGACTAGCGGGGGGGCCGGGGCCTACGAGCAGTACTTC

size: NA
D: TRBD2
V: TRBV7-9
J: TRBJ2-3
CDR3: CASSFPAGADTQYF
DNA: TGTGCCAGCAGCTTCCCTGCGGGGGCAGATACGCAGTATTTT

size: once
D: TRBD1
V: TRBV4-2
J: TRBJ1-3
CDR3: CASSQAVAGGFLGNTIYF
DNA: TGTGCCAGCAGCCAAGCTGTGGCAGGGGGCTTTCTAGGAAACACCATATATTTT

size: NA
D: TRBD1
V: TRBV6-6
J: TRBJ1-1
CDR3: CASSGQGVGTEAFF
DNA: TGTGCCAGCAGCGGACAGGGGGTGGGCACTGAAGCTTTCTTT

size: NA
D: NA
V: TRBV7-8
J: TRBJ1-2
CDR3: CASSLDKGPYGYTF
DNA: TGTGCCAGCAGCTTAGACAAGGGGCCTTATGGCTACACCTTC

size: NA
D: NA
V: TRBV4-2
J: TRBJ1-4
CDR3: CASSQVTVATNEKLFF
DNA: TGTGCCAGCAGCCAAGTAACAGTTGCAACTAATGAAAAACTGTTTTTT

size: few
D: NA
V: TRBV6-7
J: TRBJ1-5
CDR3: CATRRGRVSNQPQHF
DNA: TGTGCCACCCGAAGGGGGAGAGTCAGCAATCAGCCCCAGCATTTT

size: NA
D: TRBD1
V: TRBV6-5
J: TRBJ2-5
CDR3: CASVSARGPETQYF
DNA: TGTGCCAGCGTATCCGCTAGGGGGCCGGAGACCCAGTACTTC

size: NA
D: TRBD1
V: TRBV7-9
J: TRBJ2-3
CDR3: CASSLGQPSTDTQYF
DNA: TGTGCCAGCAGCTTGGGACAGCCTAGCACAGATACGCAGTATTTT

size: NA
D: NA
V: TRBV7-9
J: TRBJ2-7
CDR3: CSSSLRTAEQYF
DNA: TGTTCCAGCAGCTTGCGGACAGCCGAGCAGTACTTC

size: NA
D: TRBD1
V: TRBV5-4
J: TRBJ1-1
CDR3: CASSWDRNTEAFF
DNA: TGTGCCAGCAGTTGGGACAGGAACACTGAAGCTTTCTTT

size: NA
D: TRBD2
V: TRBV5-6
J: TRBJ2-5
CDR3: CASSLVVSGGLGQRTQYF
DNA: TGTGCCAGCAGCTTGGTTGTTAGCGGGGGCCTCGGGCAGCGGACCCAGTACTTC

size: few
D: TRBD1
V: TRBV6-5
J: TRBJ2-1
CDR3: CASSPRTGGHNEQFF
DNA: TGTGCCAGTAGTCCAAGGACAGGGGGCCACAATGAGCAGTTCTTC

size: NA
D: TRBD1
V: TRBV7-9
J: TRBJ2-3
CDR3: CASSLEGAGDTQYF
DNA: TGTGCCAGCAGCTTAGAGGGGGCGGGAGATACGCAGTATTTT

size: NA
D: NA
V: TRBV19
J: TRBJ2-1
CDR3: CASREGAGWSYNEQFF
DNA: TGTGCCAGTAGGGAGGGGGCGGGGTGGTCCTACAATGAGCAGTTCTTC

size: once
D: TRBD1
V: TRBV7-2
J: TRBJ2-7
CDR3: CASSPRTGSATYEQYF
DNA: TGTGCCAGCAGCCCCAGGACAGGGAGCGCGACCTACGAGCAGTACTTC

size: NA
D: NA
V: TRBV2
J: TRBJ1-1
CDR3: CASKGQTNTEAFF
DNA: TGTGCCAGCAAAGGACAAACGAACACTGAAGCTTTCTTT

size: NA
D: TRBD1
V: TRBV6-6
J: TRBJ2-7
CDR3: CASSPGTGGSYEQYF
DNA: TGTGCCAGCAGCCCCGGGACAGGGGGCTCCTACGAGCAGTACTTC

size: NA
D: NA
V: TRBV6-5
J: TRBJ1-2
CDR3: CASSYALSAEYGYTF
DNA: TGTGCCAGCAGTTACGCGTTGTCCGCCGAGTATGGCTACACCTTC

size: NA
D: TRBD1
V: TRBV9
J: TRBJ1-2
CDR3: CASTDQDRSGYTF
DNA: TGTGCCAGCACCGACCAGGACAGGTCCGGCTACACCTTC

size: NA
D: NA
V: TRBV7-9
J: TRBJ1-4
CDR3: CASSFGQIKKLFF
DNA: TGTGCCAGCAGCTTCGGACAGATTAAAAAACTGTTTTTT

size: NA
D: TRBD1
V: TRBV6-5
J: TRBJ2-1
CDR3: CASSYKTGAYNEQFF
DNA: TGTGCCAGCAGTTACAAGACAGGGGCTTACAATGAGCAGTTCTTC

size: NA
D: NA
V: TRBV18
J: TRBJ1-3
CDR3: CASSPVDSFNSGNTIYF
DNA: TGTGCCAGCTCACCCGTGGACAGCTTCAACTCTGGAAACACCATATATTTT

size: NA
D: TRBD2
V: TRBV9
J: TRBJ2-3
CDR3: CASSVGAGGSTDTQYF
DNA: TGTGCCAGCAGCGTAGGGGCGGGGGGGAGCACAGATACGCAGTATTTT

size: NA
D: NA
V: TRBV9
J: TRBJ1-6
CDR3: CASSDDLKGSPLHF
DNA: TGTGCCAGCAGCGACGACCTCAAGGGGTCACCCCTCCACTTT

size: NA
D: NA
V: TRBV7-6
J: TRBJ2-4
CDR3: CASSLELSRGKNIQYF
DNA: TGTGCCAGCAGCTTAGAACTCTCGCGGGGAAAAAACATTCAGTACTTC

size: NA
D: NA
V: TRBV11-3
J: TRBJ2-3
CDR3: CASSLAYGMGATQYF
DNA: TGTGCCAGCAGCTTAGCCTACGGGATGGGGGCTACGCAGTATTTT

size: NA
D: TRBD2
V: TRBV30
J: TRBJ2-4
CDR3: CAWSNPSGGNIQYF
DNA: TGTGCCTGGAGCAACCCATCGGGAGGGAACATTCAGTACTTC

size: NA
D: NA
V: TRBV19
J: TRBJ2-7
CDR3: CASSIDTISGRNEQYF
DNA: TGTGCCAGTAGTATAGACACTATCTCAGGGAGGAACGAGCAGTACTTC

size: NA
D: TRBD2
V: TRBV7-6
J: TRBJ2-2
CDR3: CASSSSGSYTGELFF
DNA: TGTGCCAGCAGCTCGAGCGGGAGTTACACCGGGGAGCTGTTTTTT

size: NA
D: NA
V: TRBV30
J: TRBJ1-3
CDR3: CAWNYGHYLSGNTIYF
DNA: TGTGCCTGGAATTACGGACATTACCTCTCTGGAAACACCATATATTTT

size: NA
D: NA
V: TRBV5-1
J: TRBJ2-7
CDR3: CASSLESQGGREQYF
DNA: TGCGCCAGCAGCTTGGAATCTCAGGGCGGCCGCGAGCAGTACTTC

size: NA
D: NA
V: TRBV7-3
J: TRBJ1-1
CDR3: CASSLTGGTEAFF
DNA: TGTGCCAGCAGCTTAACAGGCGGCACTGAAGCTTTCTTT

size: once
D: TRBD2
V: TRBV4-2
J: TRBJ2-2
CDR3: CASSQDGGGGPGELFF
DNA: TGTGCCAGCAGCCAAGACGGGGGCGGGGGGCCTGGGGAGCTGTTTTTT

size: NA
D: TRBD2
V: TRBV18
J: TRBJ2-7
CDR3: CASSPTSGGAYEQYF
DNA: TGTGCCAGCTCACCGACTAGCGGGGGGGCCTACGAGCAGTACTTC

size: once
D: NA
V: TRBV5-6
J: TRBJ1-6
CDR3: CASSPGGYLPLHF
DNA: TGTGCCAGCAGCCCTGGCGGGTATTTACCCCTCCACTTT

size: NA
D: NA
V: TRBV5-5
J: TRBJ2-7
CDR3: CASSLPDLPYEQYF
DNA: TGTGCCAGCAGCTTGCCGGACTTGCCCTACGAGCAGTACTTC

size: NA
D: NA
V: TRBV2
J: TRBJ2-7
CDR3: CASSDQRSSYEQYF
DNA: TGTGCCAGCAGTGACCAACGGAGCTCCTACGAGCAGTACTTC

size: few
D: NA
V: TRBV19
J: TRBJ1-1
CDR3: CASRIPGHQNTEAFF
DNA: TGTGCCAGTAGGATCCCGGGACATCAGAACACTGAAGCTTTCTTT

size: NA
D: TRBD1
V: TRBV7-3
J: TRBJ1-2
CDR3: CASSPDRVTYGYTF
DNA: TGTGCCAGCAGCCCGGACAGGGTTACCTATGGCTACACCTTC

size: NA
D: TRBD1
V: TRBV18
J: TRBJ1-2
CDR3: CASSPFRTGEDGYTF
DNA: TGTGCCAGCTCACCCTTCCGGACAGGGGAAGATGGCTACACCTTC

size: NA
D: NA
V: TRBV6-1
J: TRBJ2-5
CDR3: CASSGGGEETQYF
DNA: TGTGCCAGCAGTGGAGGAGGCGAAGAGACCCAGTACTTC

size: NA
D: TRBD1
V: TRBV4-3
J: TRBJ2-3
CDR3: CASSQDRGQGADTQYF
DNA: TGCGCCAGCAGCCAAGATAGGGGACAGGGGGCAGATACGCAGTATTTT

size: NA
D: NA
V: TRBV5-6
J: TRBJ1-5
CDR3: CASSFSPEGNQPQHF
DNA: TGTGCCAGCAGCTTTTCCCCTGAGGGCAATCAGCCCCAGCATTTT

size: NA
D: TRBD2
V: TRBV19
J: TRBJ2-5
CDR3: CASSPRGEGFGETQYF
DNA: TGTGCCAGTAGTCCCCGTGGGGAGGGATTTGGCGAGACCCAGTACTTC

size: few
D: NA
V: TRBV4-3
J: TRBJ1-3
CDR3: CASSQDGAGGNTIYF
DNA: TGCGCCAGCAGCCAAGATGGTGCGGGGGGAAACACCATATATTTT